Listed below are T cell receptor beta chains from one sample, sequenced in a study of early T cells in non-severe SARS-CoV-2 infection. TCRdb re-called the 5' RACE reads through MiXCR, storing one row per CDR3 protein. The sample gives fewer than 120,000 distinct CDR3 sequences, roughly an eighth of which show up once; less than 4.5% is in the top ten. The material was whole blood, obtained at baseline. Receptors originate from an adult who was a healthcare worker with PCR-confirmed SARS-CoV-2 infection or an uninfected control (not recorded which). Both conserved end residues are part of each CDR3. D genes are given only for firm matches. The size of a clone is reported for some rows only, either as once, few or many, or as a class for expanded clones.

v_call: TRBV20-1; j_call: TRBJ2-7; d_call: -; clone_size: few; cdr3_nt: TGCAGTGCTCCCAGCCCCAGGAGGACCTACGAGCAGTACTTC; cdr3_aa: CSAPSPRRTYEQYF
v_call: TRBV28; j_call: TRBJ2-2; d_call: TRBD2; clone_size: few; cdr3_nt: TGTGCCAGCAGTTTTTTCCCGCTAGCGGGATGGACCGGGGAGCTGTTTTTT; cdr3_aa: CASSFFPLAGWTGELFF
v_call: TRBV7-3; j_call: TRBJ2-7; d_call: -; clone_size: -; cdr3_nt: TGTGCCACAAACAGTTACGAGCAGTACTTC; cdr3_aa: CATNSYEQYF
v_call: TRBV9; j_call: TRBJ1-2; d_call: TRBD1; clone_size: -; cdr3_nt: TGTGCCAGCAGCTCACAGACAGGGAAAGCTAACTATGGCTACACCTTC; cdr3_aa: CASSSQTGKANYGYTF
v_call: TRBV6-6; j_call: TRBJ1-3; d_call: -; clone_size: few; cdr3_nt: TGTGCCAGCAGCCCCGGACGGAGCTCTGGAAACACCATATATTTT; cdr3_aa: CASSPGRSSGNTIYF
v_call: TRBV14; j_call: TRBJ2-7; d_call: TRBD2; clone_size: -; cdr3_nt: TGTGCCAGCAGCCTACTAGCGGGGGGATCCTACGAGCAGTACTTC; cdr3_aa: CASSLLAGGSYEQYF
v_call: TRBV27; j_call: TRBJ2-2; d_call: -; clone_size: few; cdr3_nt: TGTGCCAGCAGCACAAGGGGGACCGGGGAGCTGTTTTTT; cdr3_aa: CASSTRGTGELFF
v_call: TRBV6-2/TRBV6-3; j_call: TRBJ2-5; d_call: TRBD2; clone_size: few; cdr3_nt: TGTGCCAGCAGTTACTACGGACTTCCGACTAGCGGACAAGAGACCCAGTACTTC; cdr3_aa: CASSYYGLPTSGQETQYF
v_call: TRBV18; j_call: TRBJ2-3; d_call: TRBD1; clone_size: -; cdr3_nt: TGTGCCAGCTCACTTGGACAGGGGGCTAATTTT; cdr3_aa: CASSLGQGANF
v_call: TRBV7-3; j_call: TRBJ2-3; d_call: -; clone_size: few; cdr3_nt: TGTGCTTGGCTAAAAGATACGCAGTATTTT; cdr3_aa: CAWLKDTQYF
v_call: TRBV3-1; j_call: TRBJ1-3; d_call: TRBD1; clone_size: few; cdr3_nt: TGTGCCAGCAGCCGACTGGGACAGCTACTCTCTGGAAACACCATATATTTT; cdr3_aa: CASSRLGQLLSGNTIYF
v_call: TRBV18; j_call: TRBJ2-7; d_call: TRBD1; clone_size: many; cdr3_nt: TGTGCCAGCTCACCCGGTCTGACGACAGGGGGTGAGCAGTACTTC; cdr3_aa: CASSPGLTTGGEQYF
v_call: TRBV12-3/TRBV12-4; j_call: TRBJ2-2; d_call: -; clone_size: many; cdr3_nt: TGTGCCAGCAGTTTTAGTGGATCGGGGGAGCTGTTTTTT; cdr3_aa: CASSFSGSGELFF
v_call: TRBV6-5; j_call: TRBJ2-7; d_call: TRBD2; clone_size: -; cdr3_nt: TGTGCCAGCAGTTACTCACCCGGGGCGGGAGGCTACGAGCAGTACTTC; cdr3_aa: CASSYSPGAGGYEQYF
v_call: TRBV7-2; j_call: TRBJ1-2; d_call: -; clone_size: many; cdr3_nt: TGTGCCAGCAGCTTAGTGTTTGGAGTTTCGCCGCTTAACTATGGCTACACCTTC; cdr3_aa: CASSLVFGVSPLNYGYTF
v_call: TRBV20-1; j_call: TRBJ2-2; d_call: TRBD2; clone_size: -; cdr3_nt: TGCAGTGCAACAATCCCGGGACTAGCGGTCGGGGAGCTGTTTTTT; cdr3_aa: CSATIPGLAVGELFF
v_call: TRBV6-5; j_call: TRBJ1-5; d_call: TRBD1; clone_size: few; cdr3_nt: TGTGCCAGCAGTAGACAGGGAATAAGCAATCAGCCCCAGCATTTT; cdr3_aa: CASSRQGISNQPQHF
v_call: TRBV20-1; j_call: TRBJ1-1; d_call: -; clone_size: -; cdr3_nt: TGCAGTGCTAGACCCAGGACACTTAACACTGAAGCTTTCTTT; cdr3_aa: CSARPRTLNTEAFF
v_call: TRBV2; j_call: TRBJ2-7; d_call: -; clone_size: -; cdr3_nt: TGTGCCAGCAACCGACAGGACTACGAGCAGTACTTC; cdr3_aa: CASNRQDYEQYF
v_call: TRBV28; j_call: TRBJ2-1; d_call: TRBD1; clone_size: few; cdr3_nt: TGTGCCAGCAGTTTACTTGGGACAGAGGAAAACAATGAGCAGTTCTTC; cdr3_aa: CASSLLGTEENNEQFF
v_call: TRBV7-9; j_call: TRBJ1-1; d_call: -; clone_size: few; cdr3_nt: TGTGCCAGCAGCTTCTTCCTAACTGGCGTACCTGGGAAAACTGAAGCTTTCTTT; cdr3_aa: CASSFFLTGVPGKTEAFF
v_call: TRBV18; j_call: TRBJ2-3; d_call: TRBD2; clone_size: many; cdr3_nt: TGTGCCAGCTCATCCGGGACTAGCGGGAGGACACAAGATACGCAGTATTTT; cdr3_aa: CASSSGTSGRTQDTQYF
v_call: TRBV27; j_call: TRBJ2-5; d_call: -; clone_size: few; cdr3_nt: TGTGCCAGTGGGGTAATAGAGACCCAGTACTTC; cdr3_aa: CASGVIETQYF
v_call: TRBV7-9; j_call: TRBJ2-5; d_call: -; clone_size: many; cdr3_nt: TGTGCCAGCAGCCCACGAGGGGAGACCCAGTACTTC; cdr3_aa: CASSPRGETQYF
v_call: TRBV3-1; j_call: TRBJ2-6; d_call: -; clone_size: many; cdr3_nt: TGTGCCAGCAGCCATCTCGCTGGGGCCAACGTCCTGACTTTC; cdr3_aa: CASSHLAGANVLTF
v_call: TRBV7-9; j_call: TRBJ2-6; d_call: TRBD1; clone_size: many; cdr3_nt: TGTGCCAGCAGCCTCCTTGAGACAGGGCCTGGGGCCAACGTCCTGACTTTC; cdr3_aa: CASSLLETGPGANVLTF
v_call: TRBV2; j_call: TRBJ1-5; d_call: -; clone_size: many; cdr3_nt: TGTGCCAGCAGTGAAGAAGTCCTCCAGCCCCAGCATTTT; cdr3_aa: CASSEEVLQPQHF
v_call: TRBV6-6; j_call: TRBJ1-4; d_call: -; clone_size: -; cdr3_nt: TGTGCCAGCACCCTAGGGGTTGGTGAAAAACTGTTTTTT; cdr3_aa: CASTLGVGEKLFF
v_call: TRBV3-1; j_call: TRBJ2-1; d_call: TRBD2; clone_size: few; cdr3_nt: TGTGCCAGCAGCCAACCGAGGGGACTAGCGGGAGGGCCCTACAATGAGCAGTTCTTC; cdr3_aa: CASSQPRGLAGGPYNEQFF
v_call: TRBV28; j_call: TRBJ2-7; d_call: -; clone_size: many; cdr3_nt: TGTGCCAGCAGCTTAAGGGGCTACGAGCAGTACTTC; cdr3_aa: CASSLRGYEQYF
v_call: TRBV28; j_call: TRBJ2-4; d_call: TRBD1; clone_size: many; cdr3_nt: TGTGCCAGCAGTTTTGGACAGGGCTTTCAGTACTTC; cdr3_aa: CASSFGQGFQYF
v_call: TRBV12-3/TRBV12-4; j_call: TRBJ1-1; d_call: TRBD1; clone_size: -; cdr3_nt: TGTGCCAGCAGTTTTATAAGGACGTCAGGGGGAGAAGCTTTCTTT; cdr3_aa: CASSFIRTSGGEAFF
v_call: TRBV29-1; j_call: TRBJ1-1; d_call: -; clone_size: -; cdr3_nt: TGCAGCGTAACAGCGAACACTGAAGCTTTCTTT; cdr3_aa: CSVTANTEAFF
v_call: TRBV5-5; j_call: TRBJ2-7; d_call: TRBD2; clone_size: -; cdr3_nt: TGTGCCAGCAGCCAAACAGCGGGATACGAGCAGTACTTC; cdr3_aa: CASSQTAGYEQYF
v_call: TRBV6-2/TRBV6-3; j_call: TRBJ1-1; d_call: TRBD1; clone_size: few; cdr3_nt: TGTGCCAGCAGACGAGCCGGACAGGGACTTAACGCTTTCTTT; cdr3_aa: CASRRAGQGLNAFF
v_call: TRBV10-3; j_call: TRBJ2-1; d_call: TRBD2; clone_size: few; cdr3_nt: TGTGCCATCAGTCCCGGGACTAGCGCGGGTGAGCAGTTCTTC; cdr3_aa: CAISPGTSAGEQFF
v_call: TRBV7-4; j_call: TRBJ1-4; d_call: -; clone_size: few; cdr3_nt: TGTGCCAGCAGCTCAGGCCGCCGGGGCTCAAATGAAAAACTGTTTTTT; cdr3_aa: CASSSGRRGSNEKLFF
v_call: TRBV5-1; j_call: TRBJ2-2; d_call: TRBD1; clone_size: many; cdr3_nt: TGCGCCAGCAGCTCGACAGGGGCGAACACCGGGGAGCTGTTTTTT; cdr3_aa: CASSSTGANTGELFF
v_call: TRBV20-1; j_call: TRBJ2-7; d_call: -; clone_size: -; cdr3_nt: TGCAGTGCTAGACTATCCGGGGCAACCTACGAGCAGTACTTC; cdr3_aa: CSARLSGATYEQYF
v_call: TRBV7-6; j_call: TRBJ2-3; d_call: -; clone_size: few; cdr3_nt: TGTGTCAGCAGCTTAAAGGGGACAGATACGCAGTATTTT; cdr3_aa: CVSSLKGTDTQYF
v_call: TRBV7-2; j_call: TRBJ1-5; d_call: -; clone_size: few; cdr3_nt: TGTGCCAGCAGCTTAGGGCCAGCGGGACTTAGCACAGATACGCAGCATTTT; cdr3_aa: CASSLGPAGLSTDTQHF
v_call: TRBV3-1; j_call: TRBJ2-1; d_call: TRBD2; clone_size: few; cdr3_nt: TGTGCCAGCAGCCAACAGTGGGGGGGAGGCTTCAATGAGCAGTTCTTC; cdr3_aa: CASSQQWGGGFNEQFF
v_call: TRBV29-1; j_call: TRBJ2-1; d_call: TRBD1; clone_size: many; cdr3_nt: TGCAGCGGGACGACAGGGACCAATGAGCAGTTCTTC; cdr3_aa: CSGTTGTNEQFF
v_call: TRBV10-3; j_call: TRBJ2-3; d_call: TRBD2; clone_size: -; cdr3_nt: TGTGCCATCAGTGGGCTAGCGGGGGACCCCACAGATACGCAGTATTTT; cdr3_aa: CAISGLAGDPTDTQYF
v_call: TRBV25-1; j_call: TRBJ1-2; d_call: -; clone_size: few; cdr3_nt: TGTGCCAGCTCCCGCGGGGAGGGGAGTAGGGGCTACACCTTC; cdr3_aa: CASSRGEGSRGYTF
v_call: TRBV5-5; j_call: TRBJ2-3; d_call: -; clone_size: -; cdr3_nt: TGTGCCAGCAGCAGGTTAGCGGTGGTCACAGATACGCAGTATTTT; cdr3_aa: CASSRLAVVTDTQYF
v_call: TRBV7-9; j_call: TRBJ1-2; d_call: TRBD1; clone_size: few; cdr3_nt: TGTGCCAGCAGCTTGGGACAGGGTACCTATGGCTACACCTTC; cdr3_aa: CASSLGQGTYGYTF
v_call: TRBV29-1; j_call: TRBJ2-3; d_call: -; clone_size: few; cdr3_nt: TGCAGCGTTGAAGGCGGGATCACAGATACGCAGTATTTT; cdr3_aa: CSVEGGITDTQYF
v_call: TRBV6-1; j_call: TRBJ2-7; d_call: -; clone_size: many; cdr3_nt: TGTGCCAGCAGTGAAGAGGCCAACCGGGGCTCCTACGAGCAGTACTTC; cdr3_aa: CASSEEANRGSYEQYF
v_call: TRBV18; j_call: TRBJ2-5; d_call: -; clone_size: few; cdr3_nt: TGTGCCAGCTCACCCAGCTATGTAGAGACCCAGTACTTC; cdr3_aa: CASSPSYVETQYF
v_call: TRBV3-1; j_call: TRBJ1-1; d_call: -; clone_size: few; cdr3_nt: TGTGCCAGCAGCCCGACGTCGGGGGGGCGAAATGAAGCTTTCTTT; cdr3_aa: CASSPTSGGRNEAFF
v_call: TRBV9; j_call: TRBJ2-1; d_call: TRBD2; clone_size: -; cdr3_nt: TGTGCCAGCAGCGTATTACCCCTACCGGGACTAGCGGGGGGACGGAAGGACAATGAGCAGTTCTTC; cdr3_aa: CASSVLPLPGLAGGRKDNEQFF
v_call: TRBV28; j_call: TRBJ2-3; d_call: TRBD2; clone_size: -; cdr3_nt: TGTGCCAGCAGTTTATGGGGGACTAGTCGCACAGATACGCAGTATTTT; cdr3_aa: CASSLWGTSRTDTQYF
v_call: TRBV10-3; j_call: TRBJ1-1; d_call: TRBD1; clone_size: few; cdr3_nt: TGTGCCATCAGTGAGCGGACAGGGATGAACACTGAAGCTTTCTTT; cdr3_aa: CAISERTGMNTEAFF
v_call: TRBV15; j_call: TRBJ2-1; d_call: -; clone_size: many; cdr3_nt: TGTGCCACCAGCAGCATGGAGCGGGCTCCCTACAATGAGCAGTTCTTC; cdr3_aa: CATSSMERAPYNEQFF
v_call: TRBV19; j_call: TRBJ1-1; d_call: TRBD1; clone_size: -; cdr3_nt: TGTGCCAGTAGAGACAGGGACACTGAAGCTTTCTTT; cdr3_aa: CASRDRDTEAFF
v_call: TRBV3-1; j_call: TRBJ2-1; d_call: TRBD2; clone_size: -; cdr3_nt: TGTGCCAGCAGCCAATTAGCGGGGGGGCTAAATGAGCAGTTCTTC; cdr3_aa: CASSQLAGGLNEQFF
v_call: TRBV29-1; j_call: TRBJ2-3; d_call: -; clone_size: few; cdr3_nt: TGCAGCGTTGCTAGAACAGATACGCAGTATTTT; cdr3_aa: CSVARTDTQYF
v_call: TRBV11-3; j_call: TRBJ1-6; d_call: -; clone_size: -; cdr3_nt: TGTGCCAGCAGCTTAGATAAGGCGTCACCCCTCCACTTT; cdr3_aa: CASSLDKASPLHF